Following are 9 T cell receptor beta chains from one sample sequenced in a study of blood T cells in healthy people across ages. The authors ran a second PCR of roughly 6 to 12 cycles using a sample-barcoded 5' primer and a J-beta primer mix. TCRdb used MiXCR to reprocess the 5' RACE reads, holding one entry per CDR3 protein. The table has roughly 800,000 distinct CDR3 sequences, approximately 25% seen once. These data also featured in a second study, about T cells of mothers and their children.

The sample was blood. Receptors originate from a boy between 10 and 17 years old in good health.

This rearrangement joins TRBV20-1 to TRBJ2-7, with D possibly called TRBD1 or TRBD2 (5 bases each). Trimming took off 5 bases at V and 3 bases at J, with 11 bases between the two ends. Germline assignment: CDR1 DFQATT and CDR2 SNEGSKA (reference sequence). This CDR3 spans 12 amino acids. DNA of the CDR3: TGCAGTGCTGGGGCGGGTTTCTACGAGCAGTACTTC. It specifies CSAGAGFYEQYF.

J is TRBJ2-5 and V is TRBV12-3 or TRBV12-4; 8 bases line up with TRBD2. Losses at the gene ends were 5 bases for V and 5 bases for J; bases not matched to a gene: 13. CDR3 length equals 16 residues. CDR3 residues: CASSPSRGGRLETQYF. The CDR3, as DNA: TGTGCCAGCAGTCCCTCCCGCGGGGGGCGTTTGGAGACCCAGTACTTC.

This clonotype came up a few times. The chain carries TRBV7-9 and TRBJ2-1; 7 positions agree with TRBD1. This CDR3 is built from 16 residues. Germline assignment: CDR1 SEHNR and CDR2 FQNEAQ (reference sequence). V lost 2 bases and J lost 0; bases outside the gene matches: 4. The CDR3 is CASSLPDRVSYNEQFF. The CDR3 DNA is TGTGCCAGCAGCTTACCCGACAGGGTCTCCTACAATGAGCAGTTCTTC.

The gene calls are TRBV7-9 and TRBJ1-1; D is perhaps TRBD1 (6 bases). This CDR3 has 16 amino acids. Germline V gene data show CDR1 as SEHNR and CDR2 as FQNEAQ (reference sequence). V lost 5 bases and J lost 4, with 20 bases in between. CDR3: CASSPAVGGGATEAFF. CDR3 sequence (DNA): TGTGCCAGCAGCCCAGCGGTAGGGGGAGGTGCCACTGAAGCTTTCTTT.

V and J are TRBV9 and TRBJ2-5; TRBD2 matches at 8 bases. The J call may be incorrect, as the DNA end agrees better with TRBJ2-1. CDR1 is SGDLS and CDR2 is YYNGEE in the germline V gene. The CDR3 loop spans 15 amino acids. CDR3 sequence (DNA): TGTGCCAGCAGCGTGACTAGCGAGACTCCCAATGAGCAGTTCTTC. Translated, it gives CASSVTSETPNEQFF.

This clonotype turned up a few times. This is likely a read error, given that the CDR3 carries no conserved phenylalanine or tryptophan at its end. The rearrangement uses TRBV5-5 and TRBJ2-5; no firm D call. The end of the DNA aligns better with TRBJ2-7, so the J call may be wrong. Germline values: CDR1 SGHKS, CDR2 YYEKEE (reference sequence). The CDR3 is made up of 16 amino acids. CDR3 DNA: TGTGCCAGCAGCTTGGACGAAATGGGGATTACCTACGAGCAGTACCTC. Amino acids: CASSLDEMGITYEQYL.

This rearrangement joins TRBV7-8 to TRBJ2-5; a possible D gene is TRBD2 (6 bases). The CDR3 runs to 17 residues. V was cut by 5 bases and J by 5 bases, with 24 bases left in between. CDR1 is SGHVS, CDR2 FQNEAQ, per germline. The CDR3 nucleotides are TGTGCCAGCAGCCAGAGAAGTCCGAGACTAGTGGTGGAGACCCAGTACTTC. This codes for CASSQRSPRLVVETQYF.

Worth noting for this clonotype: Because the CDR3 is missing its conserved closing phenylalanine or tryptophan, this is likely a read error. The chain joins TRBV5-1 to TRBJ2-1; TRBD2 matches 13 bases. The germline CDR1 and CDR2 sequences are SGHRS and YFSETQ. The CDR3 contains 20 residues. V lost 4 bases and J lost 2; bases outside the gene matches: 15. CDR3: CASSPTSGTSGKLAYNEQFL. DNA of the CDR3: TGCGCCAGCAGCCCTACCTCCGGGACTAGCGGGAAATTAGCCTACAATGAGCAGTTCCTC.

This clonotype was seen more than once but under ten times. This sequence joins TRBV11-2 and TRBJ2-5; no clear D gene. The DNA end is more similar to TRBJ2-1, so the J call may be wrong. This CDR3 spans 12 amino acids. From germline, CDR1 is SGHAT and CDR2 FQNNGV. CDR3 sequence: CASSLVPPEQFF. The CDR3 DNA is TGTGCCAGCAGCTTAGTTCCACCTGAGCAGTTCTTC.